This T cell receptor (beta chain) was profiled in a study of T cell responses to AZD1222 COVID-19 vaccine. At the level of the study: Pooling covered second doses at about 4 or about 12 weeks.

Some clones are missing from TCRdb's copy, which holds only in-frame ones; the method was immunoSEQ multiplex PCR. The sample carries more than 85,000 clones, roughly four fifths recorded once. Study outcomes and limitations: When two AZD1222 doses had been given, Spike-specific TCR breadth and depth rose. Samples come after the peak T cell response, not at day 14. Donor demographics were predominantly white British with a female majority; clonal diversity may be underestimated.

This clone was detected only once. Its antigen remains unknown. Germline V gene lookup returns CDR1 SGDLS and CDR2 YYNGEE. V was clipped by 3 bases and J by 5 bases, with 15 bases between them. The length of the CDR3 is 16 residues. The chain employs TRBV9 and TRBJ1-6; D uncertain. Source: peripheral blood, taken on day 0 of AZD1222 vaccination. The receptor was isolated from an adult in good health. Here the CDR3 DNA reads TGTGCCAGCAGCGCCCAACCCACGGGCAATAATTCACCCCTCCACTTT. Translated: CASSAQPTGNNSPLHF.